Following are 25 T cell receptor beta chains from one sample sequenced in a study of response to subunit inactivated influenza vaccine. TCRdb re-called the RT-PCR reads with MiXCR, one entry per CDR3 protein. Among some 480,000 distinct CDR3 sequences, 9.5% to 13% were seen once, and the ten largest hold 12%. The sequencing used PBMCs from blood, collected around seven weeks after vaccination. These receptors were collected from a man in his fifties who received an inactivated influenza vaccine.

The chain is built from TRBV2 and TRBJ2-5, with 9 bases identical to TRBD1. CDR1 and CDR2 from the germline V gene are SNHLY and FYNNEI. This CDR3 has 15 amino acids. The V gene end was trimmed by 1 base and the J gene end by 4 bases; junction bases not matched to a gene: 4. DNA for the CDR3: TGTGCCAGCAGTGAAGGTACAGGGGGCATAGAGACCCAGTACTTC. As protein: CASSEGTGGIETQYF.

This clonotype was observed a few times. This chain connects TRBV5-1 to TRBJ2-1; D unresolved. CDR1 and CDR2 from the germline V gene are SGHRS and YFSETQ. The CDR3 runs 15 residues. The V gene lost 4 bases and the J gene lost 0 bases, with 11 bases spanning the gap. The CDR3 DNA reads as TGCGCCAGCAGCCCCCAACTTAGCTCCTACAATGAGCAGTTCTTC. Translating gives CASSPQLSSYNEQFF. Looking up the rest from reference TRBV5-1 and TRBJ2-1 gives the full variable domain: KAGVTQTPRYLIKTRGQQVTLSCSPISGHRSVSWYQQTPGQGLQFLFEYFSETQRNKGNFPGRFSGRQFSNSRSEMNVSTLELGDSALYLCASSPQLSSYNEQFFGPGTRLTVL.

In this sample, this clonotype turned up a few times. The rearrangement links TRBV24-1 to TRBJ2-1; TRBD1 matches at 7 bases. CDR3 length: 13 amino acids. In germline, CDR1 is KGHDR, CDR2 SFDVKD. Germline trimming cut 3 bases from V and 12 bases from J; bases unmatched to any gene: 7. CDR3 in DNA: TGTGCCACCAGTGATCCTACGACAGGGCTGCAGTTCTTC. It encodes CATSDPTTGLQFF.

This clonotype has more than one count but fewer than ten. The rearrangement joins TRBV20-1 to TRBJ2-2; D is possibly TRBD2 (5 bases). Trimming stripped 5 bases from V and 2 bases from J, with 12 bases between. CDR3 length: 14 amino acids. Germline-derived CDR1 and CDR2 are DFQATT and SNEGSKA (reference sequence). CDR3 sequence reads: CSAQIRGNTGELFF. The CDR3 DNA is TGCAGTGCTCAGATACGGGGAAACACCGGGGAGCTGTTTTTT.

The chain combines TRBV4-3 with TRBJ1-2, with D perhaps TRBD1 (5 bases). The germline CDR1 and CDR2 sequences are LGHNA and YSLEER. This CDR3 has 15 amino acids. With 0 bases removed from V and 4 bases from J, the gap between germline ends came to 12 bases. In DNA form, the CDR3 reads TGCGCCAGCAGCCAAGATCTTCGGGGGATCTATGGCTACACCTTC. It is translated as CASSQDLRGIYGYTF.

V and J are TRBV4-3 and TRBJ2-3; D possibly corresponds to TRBD1 (5 bases). Germline V lookup: CDR1 LGHNA, CDR2 YSLEER. This CDR3 comprises 16 residues. V was cut by 1 base and J by 4 bases, with 15 bases left in between. The CDR3, as DNA: TGCGCCAGCAGCCAAGGGTGGGGCCGCTCCCCAGATACGCAGTATTTT. Translated: CASSQGWGRSPDTQYF.

This clonotype has a handful of counts. This sequence joins TRBV20-1 and TRBJ2-1; 7 bases agree with TRBD2. Looked up from germline, CDR1 is DFQATT and CDR2 is SNEGSKA (reference sequence). The CDR3 covers 15 residues. Trimming at V came to 6 bases and at J to 6 bases, leaving 14 bases not matched to a gene. The CDR3 loop reads CSAETSIRWSNEQFF. In DNA, the CDR3 is TGCAGTGCCGAGACTAGCATTAGGTGGAGCAATGAGCAGTTCTTC.

The chain links TRBV5-1 to TRBJ2-1, with 8 bases matching TRBD2. Germline CDR1 and CDR2: SGHRS and YFSETQ. The CDR3 covers 15 residues. V dropped 3 bases and J dropped 5; count of bases not matched to a gene: 7. Here the CDR3 reads CASSSKRELNNEQFF. CDR3 bases: TGCGCCAGCAGCTCTAAGCGGGAGCTTAACAATGAGCAGTTCTTC. Drawing the rest from reference TRBV5-1 and TRBJ2-1, the complete variable domain is KAGVTQTPRYLIKTRGQQVTLSCSPISGHRSVSWYQQTPGQGLQFLFEYFSETQRNKGNFPGRFSGRQFSNSRSEMNVSTLELGDSALYLCASSSKRELNNEQFFGPGTRLTVL.

This chain uses TRBV6-2 or TRBV6-3 with TRBJ1-1, with D hard to call. This CDR3 has 12 amino acids. Germline V gene sequence: CDR1 MNHEY, CDR2 SVGEGT. V lost 2 bases and J 6 bases, leaving 7 bases between the germline ends. Here the CDR3 reads CASSYGGPEAFF. CDR3 DNA sequence: TGTGCCAGCAGTTACGGAGGCCCTGAAGCTTTCTTT.

The V call is TRBV12-3 or TRBV12-4, the J call TRBJ1-4; D perhaps matches TRBD1 (6 bases). The CDR3 runs 16 residues. Trimming stripped 3 bases from V and 3 bases from J, with 14 bases between. CDR3 in amino acids: CASSFSGGRSNEKLFF. The CDR3 region has the DNA TGTGCCAGCAGTTTCAGCGGGGGGCGGTCTAATGAAAAACTGTTTTTT.

The chain is built from TRBV11-3 and TRBJ2-5; TRBD1 aligns across 7 bases. The CDR3 runs 14 residues. Germline values: CDR1 SGHNT, CDR2 YENEEA. V trimming: 6 bases; J trimming: 3 bases; junction bases outside the gene matches: 7. CDR3 DNA sequence: TGTGCCAGCAGAATGGGACAGCTTGAAGAGACCCAGTACTTC. This translates into CASRMGQLEETQYF. Full variable domain (remainder filled in from reference TRBV11-3 and TRBJ2-5): EAGVVQSPRYKIIEKKQPVAFWCNPISGHNTLYWYLQNLGQGPELLIRYENEEAVDDSQLPKDRFSAERLKGVDSTLKIQPAELGDSAVYLCASRMGQLEETQYFGPGTRLLVL.

This clonotype has a count of ten or more. V and J are TRBV20-1 and TRBJ2-5; the match to TRBD1 covers 9 bases. From germline, CDR1 is DFQATT and CDR2 SNEGSKA (reference sequence). The ends lost 3 bases at V and 4 bases at J; junction bases unmatched: 3. The length of the CDR3 is 13 residues. CDR3 coding DNA: TGCAGTGCTAGGCAGACAGGGGGAGAGACCCAGTACTTC. Its translation is CSARQTGGETQYF.

The rearrangement joins TRBV6-5 to TRBJ2-7; 7 nucleotides agree with TRBD2. This CDR3 spans 12 amino acids. CDR1 and CDR2 (germline): MNHEY, SVGAGI. J was trimmed by 7 bases and V by 8 bases; bases with no gene match: 8. The chain's CDR3 is CASGQRGREQYF. DNA of the CDR3: TGTGCCAGCGGCCAGCGGGGAAGGGAGCAGTACTTC.

CDR3 sequence reads: CASRVDRANTGELFF. The CDR3 nucleotides are TGCGCCAGCCGCGTGGACAGGGCGAACACCGGGGAGCTGTTTTTT. This chain uses TRBV5-1 with TRBJ2-2; TRBD1 agrees at 8 bases. Trimming removed 7 bases from V and 0 bases from J; junction bases left unmatched: 5. The CDR3 extends over 15 amino acids. Germline CDR1 and CDR2: SGHRS and YFSETQ.

J is TRBJ2-6 and V is TRBV6-5; 7 nucleotides line up with TRBD1. With V trimmed by 0 bases and J by 0 bases, 5 bases remained unmatched. This CDR3 is 18 amino acids long. From germline, CDR1 is MNHEY and CDR2 SVGAGI. The CDR3 DNA reads TGTGCCAGCAGTTACTCGGGACAGACAGTCTCTGGGGCCAACGTCCTGACTTTC. Its protein is CASSYSGQTVSGANVLTF.

This chain connects TRBV6-5 to TRBJ1-2, with 7 bases lining up with TRBD1. The junction had 0 bases not matched to a gene; V was cut back by 0 bases and J by 5 bases. CDR3 size: 13 residues. From germline, CDR1 is MNHEY and CDR2 SVGAGI. The CDR3, as DNA: TGTGCCAGCAGTTACTCCAGGGGGTATGGCTACACCTTC. Its translation is CASSYSRGYGYTF.

There are a few counts of this clonotype. The rearrangement links TRBV7-2 to TRBJ2-5; possible D gene TRBD2, 6 bases. The CDR3 runs 15 residues. The ends were cut back, 1 base at V and 5 bases at J, with 14 bases in the middle. Germline V gene data show CDR1 as SGHTA and CDR2 as FQGNSA. The CDR3, as DNA: TGTGCCAGCAGCTTAGGGGTGACTAGTTGGGAGACCCAGTACTTC. It yields the protein CASSLGVTSWETQYF.

In its sample, this clonotype was seen a few times. The rearrangement links TRBV12-3 or TRBV12-4 to TRBJ2-3, with a weak D call TRBD1 (5 bases). The V end was cut by 4 bases, the J end by 1 base, with 9 bases between. The CDR3 runs 14 residues. Here the CDR3 reads CASSSGLRTDTQYF. CDR3 nucleotides: TGTGCCAGCAGTTCAGGGTTGCGCACAGATACGCAGTATTTT.

The V and J genes are TRBV6-2 or TRBV6-3 and TRBJ1-1; a weak D match, TRBD1 (5 bases). The CDR3 is 14 residues long. Deletions cut 6 bases from V and 1 base from J, with 12 bases between. Germline CDR1 is MNHEY and CDR2 is SVGEGT. In nucleotides, the CDR3 is TGTGCCAGCAGCCGCGAAGGGACGAACACTGAAGCTTTCTTT. Encoded protein: CASSREGTNTEAFF.

The chain links TRBV7-9 to TRBJ2-3, with a tentative D call TRBD2 (5 bases). This CDR3 has 15 residues. Germline CDR1 SEHNR, CDR2 FQNEAQ (reference sequence). Trimming took off 4 bases at V and 1 base at J, with 12 bases between the two ends. In nucleotides, the CDR3 is TGTGCCAGCAGCTCGACTATACGGGGCACAGATACGCAGTATTTT. It yields the protein CASSSTIRGTDTQYF. Complete variable domain (other parts from reference TRBV7-9 and TRBJ2-3): DTGVSQNPRHKITKRGQNVTFRCDPISEHNRLYWYRQTLGQGPEFLTYFQNEAQLEKSRLLSDRFSAERPKGSFSTLEIQRTEQGDSAMYLCASSSTIRGTDTQYFGPGTRLTVL.

This clonotype was counted at least ten times. The chain has TRBV20-1 and TRBJ2-1; D gene ambiguous. V was shortened by 0 bases and J by 0 bases, with 6 bases between the two germline ends. The CDR3 length is 14 residues. CDR1 and CDR2 from the germline V gene are DFQATT and SNEGSKA (reference sequence). The CDR3 protein is CSAREPLSYNEQFF. The CDR3 nucleotides are TGCAGTGCTAGAGAGCCCCTCTCCTACAATGAGCAGTTCTTC.

This clonotype was recorded a few times. This chain links TRBV7-2 with TRBJ2-1, with D unresolved. Germline CDR1 reads SGHTA; CDR2 reads FQGNSA. The CDR3 is 14 amino acids. The V end was cut by 0 bases, the J end by 5 bases, with 8 bases between. CDR3 sequence: CASSLAMSHNEQFF. CDR3 DNA: TGTGCCAGCAGCTTAGCCATGTCCCACAATGAGCAGTTCTTC.

This clonotype turned up a few times. The chain combines TRBV27 with TRBJ1-6; D might be TRBD1 (6 bases). The germline V gene has CDR1 MNHEY and CDR2 SMNVEV (reference sequence). V lost 9 bases, J lost 7 bases, and 13 bases lay in between. CDR3 length: 13 residues. CDR3 loop: CASRVQGNSPLHF. CDR3 DNA: TGTGCCAGTCGCGTCCAGGGGAATTCACCCCTCCACTTT.

This clonotype came up many times. The chain has TRBV20-1 and TRBJ1-4; D gene ambiguous. Trimming removed 2 bases from V and 2 bases from J, with 6 bases in between. The CDR3 consists of 13 residues. From germline, CDR1 is DFQATT and CDR2 SNEGSKA (reference sequence). The chain's CDR3 is CSARHPTNEKLFF. In nucleotides, the CDR3 is TGCAGTGCTAGACATCCCACTAATGAAAAACTGTTTTTT.

This clonotype turned up a few times. V usage is TRBV7-2 and J usage is TRBJ2-3, with 10 bases fitting TRBD2. CDR1 is SGHTA and CDR2 is FQGNSA in the germline V gene. V was pared by 5 bases and J by 1 base, with 6 bases of the junction left unmatched. This CDR3 has 16 amino acids. Here the CDR3 DNA reads TGTGCCAGCAGCCAAAGCGGGGGGGCTGGCACAGATACGCAGTATTTT. This encodes CASSQSGGAGTDTQYF.